These T cell receptor beta chains were read from a single sample in a study of blood T cell repertoires in COVID-19. Sequencing used immunoSEQ multiplex PCR; TCRdb keeps in-frame clones, though not all of them. Here the sample spans some 260,000 clones, 70% to 90% being singletons. Material for sequencing was peripheral blood. The receptors derive from a middle-aged woman who had recovered from COVID-19. Both conserved end residues are part of each CDR3. Each record gives: clone size, D gene, J gene, V gene, CDR3 length, CDR3 protein, CDR3 DNA. A D gene is named only where the DNA matches it firmly. Clone size is stated in some rows and not others, as once, few, many or a class when expanded.

clone size: NA; D gene: TRBD1; J gene: TRBJ2-2; V gene: TRBV24-1; CDR3 length: 16; CDR3 protein: CATSDSGTGITGELFF; CDR3 DNA: TGTGCCACCAGTGATTCCGGGACAGGGATCACCGGGGAGCTGTTTTTT
clone size: NA; D gene: TRBD1; J gene: TRBJ1-3; V gene: TRBV19; CDR3 length: 16; CDR3 protein: CASTPIGGQGLDTIYF; CDR3 DNA: TGTGCCAGTACCCCGATTGGGGGACAGGGGTTGGACACCATATATTTT
clone size: NA; D gene: NA; J gene: TRBJ1-2; V gene: TRBV6-6; CDR3 length: 16; CDR3 protein: CASSYPGTPGGYGYTF; CDR3 DNA: TGTGCCAGCAGTTACCCCGGGACCCCGGGGGGCTATGGCTACACCTTC
clone size: NA; D gene: NA; J gene: TRBJ2-2; V gene: TRBV9; CDR3 length: 15; CDR3 protein: CASSVLGGDTGELFF; CDR3 DNA: TGTGCCAGCAGCGTACTCGGGGGAGACACCGGGGAGCTGTTTTTT
clone size: NA; D gene: NA; J gene: TRBJ2-1; V gene: TRBV20-1; CDR3 length: 11; CDR3 protein: CSASFSPEQFF; CDR3 DNA: TGCAGTGCTAGTTTTAGCCCCGAGCAGTTCTTC
clone size: once; D gene: TRBD1; J gene: TRBJ2-7; V gene: TRBV30; CDR3 length: 12; CDR3 protein: CAWTGGAYEQYF; CDR3 DNA: TGTGCCTGGACAGGGGGAGCCTACGAGCAGTACTTC
clone size: NA; D gene: TRBD1; J gene: TRBJ2-7; V gene: TRBV7-2; CDR3 length: 16; CDR3 protein: CASSLVGGQGSYEQYF; CDR3 DNA: TGTGCCAGCAGCTTAGTTGGAGGACAGGGATCCTACGAGCAGTACTTC
clone size: NA; D gene: NA; J gene: TRBJ2-7; V gene: TRBV5-6; CDR3 length: 14; CDR3 protein: CASSPGGQYYEQYF; CDR3 DNA: TGTGCCAGCAGCCCCGGGGGACAGTACTACGAGCAGTACTTC
clone size: NA; D gene: NA; J gene: TRBJ1-3; V gene: TRBV28; CDR3 length: 12; CDR3 protein: CATLRGGNTIYF; CDR3 DNA: TGTGCCACCCTTCGGGGGGGAAACACCATATATTTT
clone size: NA; D gene: TRBD2; J gene: TRBJ2-1; V gene: TRBV19; CDR3 length: 17; CDR3 protein: CASSSGLAGSSYNEQFF; CDR3 DNA: TGTGCCAGTAGCTCCGGACTAGCTGGGAGCTCCTACAATGAGCAGTTCTTC
clone size: NA; D gene: NA; J gene: TRBJ2-3; V gene: TRBV11-3; CDR3 length: 13; CDR3 protein: CASRRDTTDTQYF; CDR3 DNA: TGTGCCAGCAGGAGGGACACCACAGATACGCAGTATTTT
clone size: many; D gene: NA; J gene: TRBJ1-4; V gene: TRBV18; CDR3 length: 13; CDR3 protein: CASSPRTEEKLFF; CDR3 DNA: TGTGCCAGCTCACCACGGACAGAAGAAAAACTGTTTTTT
clone size: few; D gene: NA; J gene: TRBJ1-5; V gene: TRBV4-3; CDR3 length: 15; CDR3 protein: CASSQADSPNQPQHF; CDR3 DNA: TGCGCCAGCAGCCAAGCGGACAGCCCTAATCAGCCCCAGCATTTT
clone size: NA; D gene: NA; J gene: TRBJ2-2; V gene: TRBV21-1; CDR3 length: 13; CDR3 protein: CASSRLGTGELFF; CDR3 DNA: TGTGCCAGCAGCCGCCTTGGGACAGGGGAGCTGTTTTTT
clone size: NA; D gene: TRBD1; J gene: TRBJ2-2; V gene: TRBV4-1; CDR3 length: 15; CDR3 protein: CASSPGTDPTGELFF; CDR3 DNA: TGCGCCAGCAGCCCAGGGACAGACCCCACCGGGGAGCTGTTTTTT
clone size: NA; D gene: TRBD1; J gene: TRBJ1-1; V gene: TRBV7-6; CDR3 length: 13; CDR3 protein: CASSYDRDTEAFF; CDR3 DNA: TGTGCCAGCAGCTACGACAGGGACACTGAAGCTTTCTTT
clone size: NA; D gene: TRBD1; J gene: TRBJ1-1; V gene: TRBV5-1; CDR3 length: 15; CDR3 protein: CASSRSQGMNTEAFF; CDR3 DNA: TGCGCCAGCAGCCGATCACAGGGGATGAACACTGAAGCTTTCTTT
clone size: NA; D gene: NA; J gene: TRBJ1-2; V gene: TRBV6-5; CDR3 length: 13; CDR3 protein: CASTTTPDYGYTF; CDR3 DNA: TGTGCCAGCACCACGACACCTGACTATGGCTACACCTTC
clone size: NA; D gene: NA; J gene: TRBJ2-7; V gene: TRBV19; CDR3 length: 13; CDR3 protein: CASSIALSYEQYF; CDR3 DNA: TGTGCCAGTAGTATAGCTCTCTCCTACGAGCAGTACTTC
clone size: NA; D gene: TRBD2; J gene: TRBJ2-1; V gene: TRBV9; CDR3 length: 19; CDR3 protein: CASSVGGTSGPSSYNEQFF; CDR3 DNA: TGTGCCAGCAGCGTAGGGGGGACTAGCGGCCCGAGCTCCTACAATGAGCAGTTCTTC
clone size: NA; D gene: NA; J gene: TRBJ2-5; V gene: TRBV7-6; CDR3 length: 18; CDR3 protein: CATSPLAGVIGSWETQYF; CDR3 DNA: TGTGCCACCTCGCCCCTGGCGGGTGTTATTGGGAGTTGGGAGACCCAGTACTTC
clone size: NA; D gene: TRBD1; J gene: TRBJ1-2; V gene: TRBV24-1; CDR3 length: 16; CDR3 protein: CATSALTTGGLYGYTF; CDR3 DNA: TGTGCCACCAGTGCCCTCACGACAGGGGGCCTTTATGGCTACACCTTC
clone size: NA; D gene: TRBD1; J gene: TRBJ1-2; V gene: TRBV27; CDR3 length: 14; CDR3 protein: CASSLAGQGWGYTF; CDR3 DNA: TGTGCCAGCAGTTTGGCGGGACAGGGGTGGGGCTACACCTTC
clone size: once; D gene: TRBD1; J gene: TRBJ2-5; V gene: TRBV5-1; CDR3 length: 14; CDR3 protein: CASSQGQEQETQYF; CDR3 DNA: TGCGCCAGCAGCCAGGGACAGGAACAAGAGACCCAGTACTTC
clone size: NA; D gene: NA; J gene: TRBJ2-3; V gene: TRBV7-2; CDR3 length: 14; CDR3 protein: CASSQLGPTDTQYF; CDR3 DNA: TGTGCCAGCAGCCAACTGGGCCCCACAGATACGCAGTATTTT
clone size: NA; D gene: TRBD1; J gene: TRBJ2-2; V gene: TRBV27; CDR3 length: 18; CDR3 protein: CASSPWTGGRRNTGELFF; CDR3 DNA: TGTGCCAGCAGTCCGTGGACAGGGGGCCGTCGGAACACCGGGGAGCTGTTTTTT
clone size: NA; D gene: TRBD1; J gene: TRBJ2-1; V gene: TRBV28; CDR3 length: 14; CDR3 protein: CASRGTGRGNEQFF; CDR3 DNA: TGTGCCAGCAGGGGGACAGGGAGGGGCAATGAGCAGTTCTTC
clone size: NA; D gene: TRBD2; J gene: TRBJ2-4; V gene: TRBV5-1; CDR3 length: 17; CDR3 protein: CASSPTTGAGVGNIQYF; CDR3 DNA: TGCGCCAGCAGCCCGACGACTGGAGCGGGAGTTGGGAACATTCAGTACTTC
clone size: NA; D gene: TRBD1; J gene: TRBJ1-2; V gene: TRBV5-1; CDR3 length: 15; CDR3 protein: CASSAMDRVIYGYTF; CDR3 DNA: TGCGCCAGCAGCGCAATGGACAGGGTGATCTATGGCTACACCTTC
clone size: NA; D gene: NA; J gene: TRBJ1-4; V gene: TRBV2; CDR3 length: 18; CDR3 protein: CASTPGGGHLPTNEKLFF; CDR3 DNA: TGTGCCAGCACCCCGGGGGGGGGACACCTACCAACTAATGAAAAACTGTTTTTT
clone size: NA; D gene: NA; J gene: TRBJ2-3; V gene: TRBV9; CDR3 length: 14; CDR3 protein: CASSPGLGTDTQYF; CDR3 DNA: TGTGCCAGCAGCCCCGGACTGGGAACAGATACGCAGTATTTT
clone size: NA; D gene: NA; J gene: TRBJ1-2; V gene: TRBV5-4; CDR3 length: 15; CDR3 protein: CATVPGGHTNYGYTF; CDR3 DNA: TGTGCCACCGTGCCCGGTGGGCACACTAACTATGGCTACACCTTC
clone size: NA; D gene: NA; J gene: TRBJ2-3; V gene: TRBV9; CDR3 length: 15; CDR3 protein: CASSVSPGGTDTQYF; CDR3 DNA: TGTGCCAGCAGCGTATCCCCGGGAGGCACAGATACGCAGTATTTT
clone size: NA; D gene: NA; J gene: TRBJ1-1; V gene: TRBV11-3; CDR3 length: 14; CDR3 protein: CASSPEGWNTEAFF; CDR3 DNA: TGTGCCAGCAGCCCGGAGGGCTGGAACACTGAAGCTTTCTTT
clone size: NA; D gene: NA; J gene: TRBJ2-2; V gene: TRBV7-2; CDR3 length: 15; CDR3 protein: CASSPGVGAAGELFF; CDR3 DNA: TGTGCCAGCAGCCCGGGGGTCGGGGCGGCCGGGGAGCTGTTTTTT
clone size: NA; D gene: NA; J gene: TRBJ2-2; V gene: TRBV19; CDR3 length: 14; CDR3 protein: CASTPGINTGELFF; CDR3 DNA: TGTGCCAGTACCCCGGGGATCAACACCGGGGAGCTGTTTTTT
clone size: NA; D gene: NA; J gene: TRBJ2-4; V gene: TRBV7-2; CDR3 length: 16; CDR3 protein: CASSSVTTGAKNIQYF; CDR3 DNA: TGTGCCAGCAGCTCCGTTACGACAGGAGCCAAAAACATTCAGTACTTC
clone size: NA; D gene: NA; J gene: TRBJ1-5; V gene: TRBV11-3; CDR3 length: 14; CDR3 protein: CASSPGGFNQPQHF; CDR3 DNA: TGTGCCAGCAGCCCGGGGGGTTTCAATCAGCCCCAGCATTTT
clone size: NA; D gene: NA; J gene: TRBJ1-2; V gene: TRBV5-6; CDR3 length: 13; CDR3 protein: CASSSPWGDGYTF; CDR3 DNA: TGTGCCAGCAGCTCGCCGTGGGGGGATGGCTACACCTTC
clone size: NA; D gene: NA; J gene: TRBJ2-3; V gene: TRBV30; CDR3 length: 17; CDR3 protein: CAWSVGGSAGSTDTQYF; CDR3 DNA: TGTGCCTGGAGTGTAGGGGGCAGCGCGGGGAGCACAGATACGCAGTATTTT
clone size: NA; D gene: TRBD2; J gene: TRBJ2-3; V gene: TRBV2; CDR3 length: 13; CDR3 protein: CASRTSGGDTQYF; CDR3 DNA: TGTGCCAGCAGGACTAGCGGGGGAGATACGCAGTATTTT
clone size: once; D gene: NA; J gene: TRBJ1-5; V gene: TRBV6-5; CDR3 length: 13; CDR3 protein: CASSYSPNQPQHF; CDR3 DNA: TGTGCCAGCAGTTACTCCCCAAATCAGCCCCAGCATTTT
clone size: NA; D gene: TRBD1; J gene: TRBJ1-6; V gene: TRBV27; CDR3 length: 14; CDR3 protein: CASSFGTGGSPLHF; CDR3 DNA: TGTGCCAGCAGTTTTGGGACAGGGGGTTCACCCCTCCACTTT
clone size: NA; D gene: TRBD2; J gene: TRBJ2-2; V gene: TRBV7-2; CDR3 length: 16; CDR3 protein: CASSPQAGGWSGELFF; CDR3 DNA: TGTGCCAGCAGCCCGCAAGCGGGAGGTTGGTCCGGGGAGCTGTTTTTT
clone size: NA; D gene: TRBD1; J gene: TRBJ1-3; V gene: TRBV7-3; CDR3 length: 15; CDR3 protein: CASSMTGASGNTIYF; CDR3 DNA: TGTGCCAGCAGCATGACAGGGGCCTCTGGAAACACCATATATTTT
clone size: NA; D gene: TRBD1; J gene: TRBJ1-6; V gene: TRBV19; CDR3 length: 14; CDR3 protein: CASTGGRLGSPLHF; CDR3 DNA: TGTGCCAGCACAGGGGGCCGGCTAGGTTCACCCCTCCACTTT
clone size: NA; D gene: NA; J gene: TRBJ1-6; V gene: TRBV14; CDR3 length: 14; CDR3 protein: CASSRGTENSPLHF; CDR3 DNA: TGTGCCAGCAGCCGCGGGACCGAGAATTCACCCCTCCACTTT
clone size: NA; D gene: TRBD1; J gene: TRBJ1-1; V gene: TRBV18; CDR3 length: 15; CDR3 protein: CASRGQGTMNTEAFF; CDR3 DNA: TGTGCCAGCAGAGGACAGGGGACCATGAACACTGAAGCTTTCTTT
clone size: NA; D gene: TRBD2; J gene: TRBJ2-1; V gene: TRBV5-1; CDR3 length: 13; CDR3 protein: CASSLGTGTSVFF; CDR3 DNA: TGCGCCAGCAGCTTGGGGACCGGGACTAGCGTATTCTTC
clone size: NA; D gene: NA; J gene: TRBJ1-5; V gene: TRBV6-5; CDR3 length: 13; CDR3 protein: CASSWGGNQPQHF; CDR3 DNA: TGTGCCAGCAGTTGGGGCGGCAATCAGCCCCAGCATTTT
clone size: NA; D gene: NA; J gene: TRBJ1-5; V gene: TRBV27; CDR3 length: 16; CDR3 protein: CASSRLGGRGHQPQHF; CDR3 DNA: TGTGCCAGCAGCAGATTAGGGGGGCGGGGGCATCAGCCCCAGCATTTT
clone size: NA; D gene: TRBD1; J gene: TRBJ1-6; V gene: TRBV11-3; CDR3 length: 15; CDR3 protein: CASSSDRGLHSPLHF; CDR3 DNA: TGTGCCAGCAGCTCGGACAGGGGGCTCCATTCACCCCTCCACTTT
clone size: NA; D gene: TRBD1; J gene: TRBJ1-2; V gene: TRBV24-1; CDR3 length: 16; CDR3 protein: CATSDPPGQGGYGYTF; CDR3 DNA: TGTGCCACCAGTGACCCCCCGGGACAGGGGGGCTATGGCTACACCTTC
clone size: NA; D gene: TRBD2; J gene: TRBJ2-1; V gene: TRBV5-1; CDR3 length: 15; CDR3 protein: CASSRREGPYNEQFF; CDR3 DNA: TGCGCCAGCAGCCGGCGGGAGGGACCCTACAATGAGCAGTTCTTC
clone size: NA; D gene: NA; J gene: TRBJ1-5; V gene: TRBV7-2; CDR3 length: 11; CDR3 protein: CASSSPGPQHF; CDR3 DNA: TGTGCCAGCAGCTCCCCGGGGCCCCAGCATTTT
clone size: NA; D gene: TRBD2; J gene: TRBJ2-1; V gene: TRBV27; CDR3 length: 15; CDR3 protein: CASSLSGGSYNEQFF; CDR3 DNA: TGTGCCAGCAGTTTATCGGGGGGGTCCTACAATGAGCAGTTCTTC
clone size: once; D gene: NA; J gene: TRBJ1-4; V gene: TRBV29-1; CDR3 length: 14; CDR3 protein: CSVAREGRGEKLFF; CDR3 DNA: TGCAGCGTTGCCCGGGAGGGAAGGGGTGAAAAACTGTTTTTT